The clone carrying this T cell receptor (beta chain) was observed a few times. Its cognate antigen is unknown. Unique-molecular-identifier-tagged TCR beta cDNA libraries were used. TCRdb reprocessed the PCR reads via MiXCR and lists one record per CDR3 protein. The sample has about 810,000 distinct CDR3 sequences, roughly 50% seen once. These data originate in a study of post-analysis software for immune sequencing data. Whole-study context: Patients had relapsing-remitting, secondary progressive or progressive-relapsing multiple sclerosis; some lacked subtype. Overall study results and limits: Compared with controls, patients showed significantly lower normalized Chao1 diversity. About five TRBV segments, including TRBV5-6, TRBV5-1 and TRBV20-1, were more frequent in patients than controls. Strong co-clustering by F measure linked samples that shared a preparation batch.

The CDR3 is made up of 15 amino acids. CDR1 and CDR2 (germline): MNHNY, SVGAGI (reference sequence). The V call is TRBV6-6, the J call TRBJ2-4, with D maybe TRBD2 (7 bases). The J call may be faulty, since TRBJ2-7 better matches the DNA end. The sequenced sample was blood. The origin of this receptor is a girl between 10 and 17 years old with multiple sclerosis. The CDR3 spells CASRARGGTNYEQYF. CDR3 nucleotide sequence: TGTGCCAGCAGAGCTAGGGGGGGAACTAACTACGAGCAGTACTTC.